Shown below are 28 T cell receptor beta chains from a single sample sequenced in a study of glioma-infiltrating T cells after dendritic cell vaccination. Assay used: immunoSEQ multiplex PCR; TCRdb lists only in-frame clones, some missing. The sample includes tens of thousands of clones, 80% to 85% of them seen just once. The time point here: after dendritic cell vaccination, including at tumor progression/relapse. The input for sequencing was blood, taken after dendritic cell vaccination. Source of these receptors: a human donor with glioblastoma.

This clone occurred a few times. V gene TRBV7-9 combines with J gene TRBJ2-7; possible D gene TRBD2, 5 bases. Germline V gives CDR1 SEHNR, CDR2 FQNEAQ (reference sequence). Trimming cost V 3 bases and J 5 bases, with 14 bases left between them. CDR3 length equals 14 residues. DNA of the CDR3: TGTGCCAGCAGCTTCGAGGGATCGTCCCACGAGCAGTACTTC. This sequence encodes CASSFEGSSHEQYF.

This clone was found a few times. As DNA, the CDR3 is TGTGCCAGCAGTTACTCGCCGGGGGTGGGGGAAAAACTGTTTTTT. This gives the protein CASSYSPGVGEKLFF. The gene calls are TRBV6-5 and TRBJ1-4, with a weak D call TRBD1 (5 bases). The CDR3 sequence is 15 residues long. With 0 bases removed from V and 8 bases from J, the gap between germline ends came to 13 bases. CDR1 MNHEY and CDR2 SVGAGI come from the germline V gene.

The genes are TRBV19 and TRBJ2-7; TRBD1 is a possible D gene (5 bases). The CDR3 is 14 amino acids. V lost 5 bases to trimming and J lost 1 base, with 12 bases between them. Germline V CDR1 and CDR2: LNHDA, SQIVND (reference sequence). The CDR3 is CASSPTTASYEQYF. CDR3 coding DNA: TGTGCCAGTAGTCCGACGACAGCTTCCTACGAGCAGTACTTC. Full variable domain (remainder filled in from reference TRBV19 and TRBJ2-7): DGGITQSPKYLFRKEGQNVTLSCEQNLNHDAMYWYRQDPGQGLRLIYYSQIVNDFQKGDIAEGYSVSREKKESFPLTVTSAQKNPTAFYLCASSPTTASYEQYFGPGTRLTVT.

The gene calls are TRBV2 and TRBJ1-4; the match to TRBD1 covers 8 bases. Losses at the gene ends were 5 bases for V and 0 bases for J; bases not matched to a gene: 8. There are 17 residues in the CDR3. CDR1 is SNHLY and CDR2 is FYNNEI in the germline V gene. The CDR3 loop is CASSRQGIIATNEKLFF. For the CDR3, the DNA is TGTGCCAGCAGTCGACAGGGGATAATTGCAACTAATGAAAAACTGTTTTTT.

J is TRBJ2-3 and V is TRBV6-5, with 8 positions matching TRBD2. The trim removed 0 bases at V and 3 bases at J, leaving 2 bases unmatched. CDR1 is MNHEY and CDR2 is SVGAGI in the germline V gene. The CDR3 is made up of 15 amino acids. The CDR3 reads CASSYSGGGTDTQYF. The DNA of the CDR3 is TGTGCCAGCAGTTACTCAGGCGGGGGGACAGATACGCAGTATTTT.

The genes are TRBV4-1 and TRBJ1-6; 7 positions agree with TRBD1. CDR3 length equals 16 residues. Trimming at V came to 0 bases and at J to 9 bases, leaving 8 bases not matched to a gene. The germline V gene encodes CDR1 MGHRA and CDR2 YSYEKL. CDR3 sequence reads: CASSQDWGTVASPLHF. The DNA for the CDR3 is TGCGCCAGCAGCCAAGACTGGGGGACAGTGGCTTCACCCCTCCACTTT.

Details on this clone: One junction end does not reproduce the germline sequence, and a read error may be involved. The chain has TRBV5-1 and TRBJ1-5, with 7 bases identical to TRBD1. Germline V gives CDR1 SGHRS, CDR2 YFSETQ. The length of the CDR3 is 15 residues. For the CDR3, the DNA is TGCGCCAGCAGCTTAGGGACAGAAAGTTATCAACCCCAGCATTTT. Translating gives CASSLGTESYQPQHF.

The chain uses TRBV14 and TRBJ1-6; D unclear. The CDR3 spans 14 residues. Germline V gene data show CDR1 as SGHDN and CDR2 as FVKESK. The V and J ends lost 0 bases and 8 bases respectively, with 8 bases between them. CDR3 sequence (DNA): TGTGCCAGCAGCCAAGACGGGATCGATTCACCCCTCCACTTT. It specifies CASSQDGIDSPLHF.

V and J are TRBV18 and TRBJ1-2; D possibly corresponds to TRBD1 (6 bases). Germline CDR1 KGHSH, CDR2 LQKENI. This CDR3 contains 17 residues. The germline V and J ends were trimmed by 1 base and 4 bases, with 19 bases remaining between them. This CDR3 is CASSPLFRTDKTYGYTF. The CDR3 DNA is TGTGCCAGCTCACCACTTTTTAGGACAGATAAGACCTATGGCTACACCTTC.

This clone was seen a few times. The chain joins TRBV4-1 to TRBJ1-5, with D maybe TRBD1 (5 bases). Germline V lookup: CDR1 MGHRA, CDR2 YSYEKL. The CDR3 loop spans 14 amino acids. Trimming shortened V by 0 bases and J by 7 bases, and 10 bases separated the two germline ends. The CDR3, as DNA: TGCGCCAGCAGCCAAGATCGGGGGATACAGCCCCAGCATTTT. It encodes CASSQDRGIQPQHF.

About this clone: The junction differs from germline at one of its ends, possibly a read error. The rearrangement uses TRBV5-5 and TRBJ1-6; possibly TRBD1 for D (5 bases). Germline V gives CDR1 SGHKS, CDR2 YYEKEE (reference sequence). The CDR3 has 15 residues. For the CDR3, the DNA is TGTGCCAGCAGCATACAGGAACCCTATAATTCACCTCTCCACTTT. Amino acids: CASSIQEPYNSPLHF.

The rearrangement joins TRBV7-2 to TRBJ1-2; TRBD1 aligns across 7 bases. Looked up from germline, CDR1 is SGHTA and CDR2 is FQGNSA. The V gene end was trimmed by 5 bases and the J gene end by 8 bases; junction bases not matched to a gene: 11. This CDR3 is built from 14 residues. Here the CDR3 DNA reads TGTGCCAGCAGCCCGGGACAGTCTTGGGAAGGCTACACCTTC. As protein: CASSPGQSWEGYTF.

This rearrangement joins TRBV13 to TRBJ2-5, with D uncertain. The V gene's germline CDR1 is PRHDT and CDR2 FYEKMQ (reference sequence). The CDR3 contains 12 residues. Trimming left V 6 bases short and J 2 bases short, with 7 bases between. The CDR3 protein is CASSRGQETQYF. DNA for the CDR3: TGTGCCAGCAGTCGAGGTCAAGAGACCCAGTACTTC.

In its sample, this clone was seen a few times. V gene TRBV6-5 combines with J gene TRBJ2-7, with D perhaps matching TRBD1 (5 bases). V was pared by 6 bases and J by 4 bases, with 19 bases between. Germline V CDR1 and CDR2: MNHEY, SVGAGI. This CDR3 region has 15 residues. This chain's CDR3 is CASRSPDTATYEQYF. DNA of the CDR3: TGTGCCAGCAGATCCCCGGACACGGCAACTTACGAGCAGTACTTC.

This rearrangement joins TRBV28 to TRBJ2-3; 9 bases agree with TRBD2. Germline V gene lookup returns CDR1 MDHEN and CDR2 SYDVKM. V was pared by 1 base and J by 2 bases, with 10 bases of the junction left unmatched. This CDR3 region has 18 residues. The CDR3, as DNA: TGTGCCAGCAGTTTATTTACATCGACTAGCGGAAACACAGATACGCAGTATTTT. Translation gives CASSLFTSTSGNTDTQYF.

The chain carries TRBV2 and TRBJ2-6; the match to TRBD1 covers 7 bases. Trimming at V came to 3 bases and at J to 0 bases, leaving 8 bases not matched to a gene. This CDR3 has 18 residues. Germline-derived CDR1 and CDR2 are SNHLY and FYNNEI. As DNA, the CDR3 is TGTGCCAGCAGTGAGGAATGGGCAGGGGGCTCTGGGGCCAACGTCCTGACTTTC. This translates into CASSEEWAGGSGANVLTF.

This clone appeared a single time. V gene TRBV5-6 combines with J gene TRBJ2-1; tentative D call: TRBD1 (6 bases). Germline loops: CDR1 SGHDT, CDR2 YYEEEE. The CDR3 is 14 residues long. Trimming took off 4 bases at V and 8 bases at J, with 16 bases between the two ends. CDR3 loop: CASSLGAGHYEQFF. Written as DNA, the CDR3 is TGTGCCAGCAGCCTGGGGGCAGGGCACTATGAGCAGTTCTTC.

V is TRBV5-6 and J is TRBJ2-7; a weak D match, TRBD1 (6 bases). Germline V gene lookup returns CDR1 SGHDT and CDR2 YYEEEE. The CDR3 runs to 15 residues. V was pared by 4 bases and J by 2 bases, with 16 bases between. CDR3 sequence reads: CASSLSTGGTYEQYF. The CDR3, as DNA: TGTGCCAGCAGCCTTTCGACAGGCGGTACCTACGAGCAGTACTTC.

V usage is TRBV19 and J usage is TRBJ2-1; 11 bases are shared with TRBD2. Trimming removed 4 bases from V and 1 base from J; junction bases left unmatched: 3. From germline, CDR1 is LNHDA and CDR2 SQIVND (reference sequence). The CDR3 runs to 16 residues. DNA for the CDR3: TGTGCCAGTAGTACCGGGACTAGCGGATCCTACAATGAGCAGTTCTTC. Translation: CASSTGTSGSYNEQFF. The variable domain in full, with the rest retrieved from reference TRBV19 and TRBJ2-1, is DGGITQSPKYLFRKEGQNVTLSCEQNLNHDAMYWYRQDPGQGLRLIYYSQIVNDFQKGDIAEGYSVSREKKESFPLTVTSAQKNPTAFYLCASSTGTSGSYNEQFFGPGTRLTVL.

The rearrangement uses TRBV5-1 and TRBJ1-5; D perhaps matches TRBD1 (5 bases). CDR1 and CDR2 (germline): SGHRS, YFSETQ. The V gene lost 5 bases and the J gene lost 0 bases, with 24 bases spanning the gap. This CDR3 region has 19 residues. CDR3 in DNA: TGCGCCAGCAGTTCCCCTACAGGAGCCTCCCACTATAGCAATCAGCCCCAGCATTTT. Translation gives CASSSPTGASHYSNQPQHF.

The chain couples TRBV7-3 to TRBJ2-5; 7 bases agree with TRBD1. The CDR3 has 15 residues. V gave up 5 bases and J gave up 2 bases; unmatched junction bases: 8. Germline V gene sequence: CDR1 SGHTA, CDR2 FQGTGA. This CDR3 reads CASSPSGQPQETQYF. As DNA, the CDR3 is TGTGCCAGCAGCCCATCGGGACAGCCTCAAGAGACCCAGTACTTC.

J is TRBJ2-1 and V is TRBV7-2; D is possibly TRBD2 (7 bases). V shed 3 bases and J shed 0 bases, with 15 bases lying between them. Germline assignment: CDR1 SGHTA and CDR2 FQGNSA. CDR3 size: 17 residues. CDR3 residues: CASSFFRGASSYNEQFF. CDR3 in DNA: TGTGCCAGCAGCTTTTTTCGGGGGGCGAGCTCCTACAATGAGCAGTTCTTC.

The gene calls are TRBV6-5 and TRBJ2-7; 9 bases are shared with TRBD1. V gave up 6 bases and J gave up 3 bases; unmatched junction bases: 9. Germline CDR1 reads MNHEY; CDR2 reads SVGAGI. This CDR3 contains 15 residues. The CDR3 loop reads CASRRYRDRDYEQYF. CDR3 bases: TGTGCCAGCAGACGGTACCGGGACAGGGACTACGAGCAGTACTTC.

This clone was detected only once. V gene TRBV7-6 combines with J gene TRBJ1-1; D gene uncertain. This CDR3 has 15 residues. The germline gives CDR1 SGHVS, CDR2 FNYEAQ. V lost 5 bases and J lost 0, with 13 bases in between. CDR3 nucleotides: TGTGCCAGCAGCCTTACGAGCGGCCTGAACACTGAAGCTTTCTTT. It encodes CASSLTSGLNTEAFF.

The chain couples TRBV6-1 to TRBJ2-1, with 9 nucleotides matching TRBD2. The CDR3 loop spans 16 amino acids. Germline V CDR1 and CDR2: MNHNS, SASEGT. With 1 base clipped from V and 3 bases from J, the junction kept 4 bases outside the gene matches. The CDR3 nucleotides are TGTGCCAGCAGTGAAGTAGCGGGGGAGGGCTACAATGAGCAGTTCTTC. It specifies CASSEVAGEGYNEQFF.

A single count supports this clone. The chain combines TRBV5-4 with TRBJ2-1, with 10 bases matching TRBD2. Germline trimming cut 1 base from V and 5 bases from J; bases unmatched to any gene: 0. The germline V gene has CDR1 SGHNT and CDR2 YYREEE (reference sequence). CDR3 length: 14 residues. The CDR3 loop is CASSLTSGDNEQFF. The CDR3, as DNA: TGTGCCAGCAGCTTGACTAGCGGGGACAATGAGCAGTTCTTC. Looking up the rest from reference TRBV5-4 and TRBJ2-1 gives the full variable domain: ETGVTQSPTHLIKTRGQQVTLRCSSQSGHNTVSWYQQALGQGPQFIFQYYREEENGRGNFPPRFSGLQFPNYSSELNVNALELDDSALYLCASSLTSGDNEQFFGPGTRLTVL.

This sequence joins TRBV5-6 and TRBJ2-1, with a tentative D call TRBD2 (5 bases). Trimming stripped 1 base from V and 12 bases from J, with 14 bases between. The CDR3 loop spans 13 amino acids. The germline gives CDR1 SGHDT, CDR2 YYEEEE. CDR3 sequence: CASSLRELVRQFF. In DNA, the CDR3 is TGTGCCAGCAGCTTGAGGGAGCTAGTTCGGCAGTTCTTC.

The CDR3 reads CASTPIGQGALNEQFF. CDR3 sequence (DNA): TGTGCCAGCACCCCTATAGGACAGGGGGCTTTAAATGAGCAGTTCTTC. The genes are TRBV2 and TRBJ2-1; 11 bases align to TRBD1. J lost 7 bases, V lost 7 bases, and 12 bases had no gene match. The CDR3 is 16 amino acids. Looked up from germline, CDR1 is SNHLY and CDR2 is FYNNEI.